This T cell receptor (beta chain) comes out of a study of T cell repertoires in urothelial bladder cancer. Study context: The roughly 12 resected lesions were three cT0, three cTa, three cT1 and three cT2 or greater. Study-wide findings and caveats: Carcinoma specimens had median approximately 2.1% tumor infiltrating lymphocytes, benign about 12%. A single clone reached about 2% in benign versus up to roughly 17% in carcinoma.

The CDR3 loop spans 15 amino acids. V lost 4 bases to trimming and J lost 5 bases, with 18 bases between them. Germline values: CDR1 SGHNT, CDR2 YYREEE (reference sequence). Generated by immunoSEQ multiplex PCR, the TCRdb table keeps only in-frame clones and is missing some. The table records around 1,400 clones, under 70% of them present only once. As for this clone: No antigen is known for it.

The source is a human donor with urothelial carcinoma. V and J are TRBV5-4 and TRBJ1-2, with D uncertain. The specimen sequenced was tumor-infiltrating cells from bladder cancer. The chain's CDR3 is CASSPDAGSNYGYTF. The CDR3, as DNA: TGTGCCAGCAGCCCCGATGCAGGCAGCAATTATGGCTACACCTTC.